This paragraph reports one TCR beta chain. The antigen is not known. These data come from a study of graft-versus-host responses after intestinal transplantation. Study-wide background: Multivisceral, liver-intestinal, or isolated intestinal transplants were received by the recipients. Tacrolimus and steroids were given for three to four years to all recipients after anti-thymocyte globulin induction.

The germline CDR1 and CDR2 sequences are LNHDA and SQIVND (reference sequence). The ends were cut back, 6 bases at V and 4 bases at J, with 12 bases in the middle. The CDR3 covers 13 residues. Study-level points and caveats: An association linked early post-transplant HvG declines with peak circulating GvH clone levels. The recipient marrow held GvH clones, and some of them showed up first in ileum or blood.

The assay was immunoSEQ multiplex PCR, and TCRdb's table has in-frame clones only and misses some. Among around 110,000 clones listed, approximately 88% were seen once. The chain joins TRBV19 to TRBJ1-1, with D perhaps matching TRBD1 (6 bases). This specimen was unstimulated CD4+ T cells sorted from spleen or lymph node cells, taken before transplant. This receptor was identified in a human donor who was the organ donor for an intestinal transplant. The CDR3 DNA sequence: TGTGCCAGTAGCAAGACAGGCCGCACTGAAGCTTTCTTT. It encodes CASSKTGRTEAFF.